The rows below give T cell receptor beta chains drawn from one sample of a study of blood T cell repertoires in COVID-19. Sequencing was performed with immunoSEQ multiplex PCR; in TCRdb, only in-frame clones are kept and a portion is missing. The sample records about 120,000 clones, roughly four fifths being singletons. Input material: peripheral blood. The receptors derive from a man in his sixties with acute or convalescent COVID-19. Each CDR3 is given with its conserved first and last residue. Each record gives: J gene, clone size, V gene, D gene, CDR3 DNA, CDR3 protein. A D gene is named only where the DNA matches it firmly. Size tells how often a clone was seen (once, few, many) or the class of an expanded clone, and some rows leave it out.

TRBJ1-2 - TRBV5-1 - TGCGCCAGCAGCCAGGGACAACGAAACTATGGCTACACCTTC CASSQGQRNYGYTF
TRBJ1-2 - TRBV18 TRBD1 TGTGCCAGCTCAGAGGGACAGAACTATGGCTACACCTTC CASSEGQNYGYTF
TRBJ1-3 once TRBV5-6 - TGTGCCAGCAGCTTGATGTCCTACTCTGGAAACACCATATATTTT CASSLMSYSGNTIYF
TRBJ2-7 few TRBV4-2 TRBD2 TGTGCCAGCAGCCAAGCGACTAGCGGGAGCTACGAGCAGTACTTC CASSQATSGSYEQYF
TRBJ1-2 few TRBV15 - TGTGCCACCAGCATGTCGGAGGGAGAGGGCTACACCTTC CATSMSEGEGYTF
TRBJ1-6 once TRBV11-2 - TGTGCCAGCAGCCCGAGAAGAGATGTAAATAATTCACCCCTCCACTTT CASSPRRDVNNSPLHF
TRBJ1-2 - TRBV6-1 TRBD1 TGTGCCAGCAGTGAAAATCCGGGACAGAAAAGCTATGGCTACACCTTC CASSENPGQKSYGYTF
TRBJ2-2 - TRBV6-1 - TGTGCCAGCAGTGAAATCGGCACCGGGGAGCTGTTTTTT CASSEIGTGELFF
TRBJ1-6 - TRBV3-1/TRBV3-2 TRBD1 TGTGCCAGCAGCCACGGACAGGGGTATTCACCCCTCCACTTT CASSHGQGYSPLHF
TRBJ1-2 - TRBV14 - TGTGCCAGCAGCCAAGGGGGGGGCCGGTTCTATGGCTACACCTTC CASSQGGGRFYGYTF
TRBJ2-1 - TRBV7-8 TRBD2 TGTGCCAGCAGCTCCGGGACTAGCGGGAGTCGGGAGCAGTTCTTC CASSSGTSGSREQFF
TRBJ2-1 - TRBV7-2 TRBD2 TGTGCCAGCAGCCTCTCGGGCGGGGGGGCCGGTAGCTACAATGAGCAGTTCTTC CASSLSGGGAGSYNEQFF
TRBJ1-1 - TRBV5-6 - TGTGCCAGCAGCACCTCGGGCCCCTCGAGGGGGAATATGAACACTGAAGCTTTCTTT CASSTSGPSRGNMNTEAFF
TRBJ1-5 - TRBV10-2 TRBD1 TGCGCCACAACAGGGGGAGTAAATCAGCCCCAGCATTTT CATTGGVNQPQHF